Each of the 11 T cell receptor beta chains below was sequenced from the same sample in a study of blood T cell repertoires in COVID-19. Libraries were prepared by immunoSEQ multiplex PCR; TCRdb keeps only in-frame clonotypes and omits some of them. This table has roughly 160,000 clones, 84% appearing once. The sample was peripheral blood. These receptors were collected from a woman older than 75 with COVID-19, enrolled during active disease.

In its sample, this clone was seen once. The chain has TRBV5-1 and TRBJ2-1; tentative D call: TRBD2 (6 bases). V lost 1 base, J lost 8 bases, and 16 bases lay in between. This CDR3 is 15 amino acids long. Germline V gene data show CDR1 as SGHRS and CDR2 as YFSETQ. The DNA for the CDR3 is TGCGCCAGCAGCTTGCCGGCGGGATTGGTCGATGAGCAGTTCTTC. The encoded protein is CASSLPAGLVDEQFF.

The CDR3: CASSVGGLAGTETQYF. The CDR3 DNA reads TGTGCCAGCAGCGTAGGGGGTCTAGCGGGGACAGAGACCCAGTACTTC. This chain links TRBV9 with TRBJ2-5, with TRBD2 matching over 9 bases. Trimming at V came to 0 bases and at J to 4 bases, leaving 7 bases not matched to a gene. The CDR3 consists of 16 residues. Per the germline V gene, CDR1 is SGDLS and CDR2 is YYNGEE.

The chain employs TRBV4-1 and TRBJ1-4; D call uncertain. Germline values: CDR1 MGHRA, CDR2 YSYEKL. This CDR3 comprises 11 residues. The ends were cut back, 1 base at V and 10 bases at J, with 4 bases in the middle. DNA for the CDR3: TGCGCCAGCAGCCAAGGGCCAAAACTGTTTTTT. This translates into CASSQGPKLFF.

This clone was picked up a small number of times. The V call is TRBV2, the J call TRBJ1-2; a possible D gene is TRBD1 (6 bases). The germline V and J ends were trimmed by 4 bases and 4 bases, with 19 bases remaining between them. This CDR3 spans 16 amino acids. Germline CDR1 reads SNHLY; CDR2 reads FYNNEI. The CDR3 DNA is TGTGCCAGCAGTGCCCTATTGACCGGGACAATCTATGGCTACACCTTC. Amino acids: CASSALLTGTIYGYTF. Together with reference TRBV2 and TRBJ1-2, the CDR3 gives the full variable domain: EPEVTQTPSHQVTQMGQEVILRCVPISNHLYFYWYRQILGQKVEFLVSFYNNEISEKSEIFDDQFSVERPDGSNFTLKIRSTKLEDSAMYFCASSALLTGTIYGYTFGSGTRLTVV.

This clone was counted a single time. This chain uses TRBV2 with TRBJ1-6; D is possibly TRBD1 (6 bases). The CDR3 is made up of 15 amino acids. Per germline, CDR1 SNHLY and CDR2 FYNNEI. Trimming left V 6 bases short and J 7 bases short, with 16 bases between. The CDR3 bases are TGTGCCAGCAGCCCACAGGGCGGCGGAAATTCACCCCTCCACTTT. Its translation is CASSPQGGGNSPLHF.

The rearrangement uses TRBV29-1 and TRBJ2-7, with D possibly TRBD1 on 6 matching bases. The CDR3 has 11 residues. Germline loops: CDR1 SQVTM, CDR2 ANQGSEA. The V gene lost 4 bases and the J gene lost 2 bases, with 6 bases spanning the gap. CDR3 residues: CSVGGPYEQYF. CDR3 DNA: TGCAGCGTTGGGGGGCCCTACGAGCAGTACTTC.

The chain joins TRBV7-2 to TRBJ1-1, with a tentative D call TRBD1 (5 bases). Per germline, CDR1 SGHTA and CDR2 FQGNSA. The CDR3 contains 16 residues. Trimming took 2 bases from V and 8 from J, leaving 21 bases between them. In nucleotides, the CDR3 is TGTGCCAGCAGCTTACCCAGTGACTCCAGGGTGGCCGAAGCTTTCTTT. Its protein is CASSLPSDSRVAEAFF.

The chain couples TRBV30 to TRBJ2-2, with D uncertain. The CDR3 spans 13 residues. V shed 3 bases and J shed 4 bases, with 9 bases lying between them. Germline V lookup: CDR1 GTSNPN, CDR2 SVGIG (reference sequence). CDR3: CAWRGVSTGELFF. CDR3 bases: TGTGCCTGGAGAGGAGTTTCCACCGGGGAGCTGTTTTTT.

The rearrangement links TRBV30 to TRBJ2-7; 11 bases are a match to TRBD1. The germline gives CDR1 GTSNPN, CDR2 SVGIG (reference sequence). With V trimmed by 7 bases and J by 2 bases, 1 base remained unmatched. CDR3 length: 12 amino acids. Here the CDR3 DNA reads TGTGCCTCGGACAGGGGGCCCTACGAGCAGTACTTC. It translates to CASDRGPYEQYF.

This chain joins TRBV29-1 and TRBJ2-1; 10 bases are shared with TRBD1. Germline V gene lookup returns CDR1 SQVTM and CDR2 ANQGSEA. This CDR3 contains 11 residues. The trim removed 7 bases at V and 8 bases at J, leaving 2 bases unmatched. CDR3 DNA sequence: TGCAGCGGGGGACAGGGGTATGAGCAGTTCTTC. It is translated as CSGGQGYEQFF.

V and J are TRBV14 and TRBJ2-5, with D hard to call. The CDR3 length is 15 residues. With 2 bases removed from V and 1 base from J, the gap between germline ends came to 11 bases. CDR1 and CDR2 from the germline V gene are SGHDN and FVKESK. The CDR3 bases are TGTGCCAGCAGCCAACGTCGGCGGAGCCAAGAGACCCAGTACTTC. It translates to CASSQRRRSQETQYF.